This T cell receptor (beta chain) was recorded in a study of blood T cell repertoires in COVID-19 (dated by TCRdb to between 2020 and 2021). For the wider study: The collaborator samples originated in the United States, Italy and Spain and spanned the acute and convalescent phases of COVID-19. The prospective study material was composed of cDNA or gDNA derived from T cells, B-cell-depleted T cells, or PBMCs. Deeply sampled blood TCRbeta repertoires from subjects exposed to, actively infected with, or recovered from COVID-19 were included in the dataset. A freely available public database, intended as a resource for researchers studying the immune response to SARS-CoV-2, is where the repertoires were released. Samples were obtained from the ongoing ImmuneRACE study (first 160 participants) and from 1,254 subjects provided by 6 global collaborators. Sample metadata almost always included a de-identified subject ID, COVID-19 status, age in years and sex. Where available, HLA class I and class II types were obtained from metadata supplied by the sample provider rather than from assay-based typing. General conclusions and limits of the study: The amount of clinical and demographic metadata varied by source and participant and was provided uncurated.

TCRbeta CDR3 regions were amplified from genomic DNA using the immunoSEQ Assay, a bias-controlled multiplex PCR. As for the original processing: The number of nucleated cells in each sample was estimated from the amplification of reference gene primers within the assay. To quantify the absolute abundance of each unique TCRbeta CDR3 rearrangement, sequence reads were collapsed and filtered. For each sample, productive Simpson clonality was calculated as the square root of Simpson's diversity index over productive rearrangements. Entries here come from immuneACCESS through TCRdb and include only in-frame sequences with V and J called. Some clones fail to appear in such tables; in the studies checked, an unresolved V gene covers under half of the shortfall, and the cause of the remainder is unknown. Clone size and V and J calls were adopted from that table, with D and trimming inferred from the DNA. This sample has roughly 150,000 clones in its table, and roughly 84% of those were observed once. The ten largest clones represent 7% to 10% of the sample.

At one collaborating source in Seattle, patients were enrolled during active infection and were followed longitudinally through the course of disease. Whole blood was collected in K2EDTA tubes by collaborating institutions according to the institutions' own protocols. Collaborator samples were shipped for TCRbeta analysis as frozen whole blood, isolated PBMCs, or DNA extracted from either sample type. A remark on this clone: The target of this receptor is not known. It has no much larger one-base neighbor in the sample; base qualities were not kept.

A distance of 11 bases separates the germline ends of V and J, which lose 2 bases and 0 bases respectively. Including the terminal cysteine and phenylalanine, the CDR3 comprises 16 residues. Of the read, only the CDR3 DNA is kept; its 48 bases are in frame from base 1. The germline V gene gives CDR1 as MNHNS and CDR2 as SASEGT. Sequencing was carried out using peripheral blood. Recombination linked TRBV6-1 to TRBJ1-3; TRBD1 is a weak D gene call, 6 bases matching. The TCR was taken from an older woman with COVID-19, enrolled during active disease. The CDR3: CASSESTGISGNTIYF. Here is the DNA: TGTGCCAGCAGTGAATCCACAGGGATCTCTGGAAACACCATATATTTT.